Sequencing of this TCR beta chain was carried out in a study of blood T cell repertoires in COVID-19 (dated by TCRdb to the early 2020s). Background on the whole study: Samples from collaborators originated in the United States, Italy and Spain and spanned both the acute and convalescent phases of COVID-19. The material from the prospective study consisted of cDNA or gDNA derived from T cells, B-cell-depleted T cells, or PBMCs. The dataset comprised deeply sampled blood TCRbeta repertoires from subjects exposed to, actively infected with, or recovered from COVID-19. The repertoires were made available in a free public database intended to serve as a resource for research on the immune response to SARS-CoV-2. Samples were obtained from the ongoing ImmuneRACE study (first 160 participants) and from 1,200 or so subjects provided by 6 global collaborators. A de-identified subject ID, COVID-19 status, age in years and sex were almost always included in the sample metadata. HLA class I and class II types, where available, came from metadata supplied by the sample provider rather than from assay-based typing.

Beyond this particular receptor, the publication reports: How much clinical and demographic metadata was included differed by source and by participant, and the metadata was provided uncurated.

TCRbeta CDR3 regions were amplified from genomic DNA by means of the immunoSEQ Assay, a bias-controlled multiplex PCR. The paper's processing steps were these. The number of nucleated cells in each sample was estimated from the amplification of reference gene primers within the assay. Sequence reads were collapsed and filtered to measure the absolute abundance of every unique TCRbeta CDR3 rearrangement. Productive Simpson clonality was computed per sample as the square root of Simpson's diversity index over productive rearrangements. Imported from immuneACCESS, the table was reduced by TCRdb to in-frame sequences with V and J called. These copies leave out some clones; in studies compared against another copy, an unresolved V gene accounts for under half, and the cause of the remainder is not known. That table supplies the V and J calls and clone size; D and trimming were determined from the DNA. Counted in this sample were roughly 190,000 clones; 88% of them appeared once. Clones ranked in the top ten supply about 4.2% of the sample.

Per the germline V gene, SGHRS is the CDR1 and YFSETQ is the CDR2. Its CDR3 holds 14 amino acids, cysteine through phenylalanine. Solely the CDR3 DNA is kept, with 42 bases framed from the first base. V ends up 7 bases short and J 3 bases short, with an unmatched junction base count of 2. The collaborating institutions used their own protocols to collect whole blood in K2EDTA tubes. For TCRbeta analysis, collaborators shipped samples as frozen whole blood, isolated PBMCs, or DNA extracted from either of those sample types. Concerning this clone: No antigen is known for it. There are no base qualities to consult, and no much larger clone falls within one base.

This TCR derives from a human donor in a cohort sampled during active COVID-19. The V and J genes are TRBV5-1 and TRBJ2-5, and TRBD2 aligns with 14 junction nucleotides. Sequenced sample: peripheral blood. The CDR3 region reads CASGLAGGEETQYF. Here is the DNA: TGCGCCAGCGGACTAGCGGGGGGAGAAGAGACCCAGTACTTC.